One and the same sample provided the 20 T cell receptor beta chains below, sequenced in a study of blood T cells in healthy people across ages. Then a second PCR, running roughly 7 to 11 cycles, was carried out with a sample-barcoded 5' primer and a J-beta primer mix. TCRdb redid the calling of the 5' RACE reads with MiXCR, one entry per CDR3 protein. The profile covers 1,100,000 or so distinct CDR3 sequences, with around 43% appearing a single time and 18% taken by the ten largest. Sequencing input: blood. Receptor source: a woman aged 55-69 years in good health.

V gene TRBV20-1 combines with J gene TRBJ2-7, with no clear D. This CDR3 comprises 13 residues. CDR1 is DFQATT, CDR2 SNEGSKA, per germline (reference sequence). The V end lost 1 base, the J end lost 0 bases, and 7 bases lay between the germline ends. The CDR3: CSARGADSYEQYF. The CDR3 DNA follows: TGCAGTGCTAGAGGGGCAGACTCCTACGAGCAGTACTTC.

This clonotype was detected a few times. This chain links TRBV27 with TRBJ2-5, with D hard to call. Trimming cost V 3 bases and J 7 bases, with 12 bases left between them. The CDR3 spans 13 residues. Germline V gene sequence: CDR1 MNHEY, CDR2 SMNVEV (reference sequence). CDR3 sequence: CASSFDRIGTQYF. The CDR3, as DNA: TGTGCCAGCAGTTTCGACCGAATCGGGACCCAGTACTTC.

This clonotype was recorded a few times. This chain uses TRBV29-1 with TRBJ2-1, with 9 bases matching TRBD2. The CDR3 sequence is 16 residues long. The V gene's germline CDR1 is SQVTM and CDR2 ANQGSEA. Losses at the gene ends were 0 bases for V and 7 bases for J; bases not matched to a gene: 10. CDR3 sequence reads: CSVEDLAGGPGNEQFF. The CDR3 DNA sequence: TGCAGCGTTGAAGATCTGGCGGGAGGGCCGGGGAATGAGCAGTTCTTC.

The rearrangement uses TRBV1 and TRBJ2-5; no DNA check was done on the table's D call, TRBD1. TRBV1 is a pseudogene. The CDR3 consists of 16 residues. This CDR3 is CTSSQPRRQRQETQYF. CDR3 coding DNA: TGCACCAGCAGCCAACCCCGGCGGCAACGCCAAGAGACCCAGTACTTC.

This clonotype was observed a few times. The genes are TRBV4-2 and TRBJ2-6; D is unresolved. CDR3 length equals 16 residues. Per germline, CDR1 LGHNA and CDR2 YNFKEQ. V was pared by 0 bases and J by 0 bases, with 6 bases between. The DNA of the CDR3 is TGTGCCAGCAGCCAAGATACTGGCTCTGGGGCCAACGTCCTGACTTTC. It translates to CASSQDTGSGANVLTF.

The rearrangement uses TRBV7-8 and TRBJ2-7; TRBD1 aligns across 11 bases. With V trimmed by 3 bases and J by 3 bases, 7 bases remained unmatched. The CDR3 has 16 residues. The germline CDR1 and CDR2 sequences are SGHVS and FQNEAQ. The CDR3 protein is CASSFWTGGPFYEQYF. For the CDR3, the DNA is TGTGCCAGCAGCTTTTGGACAGGGGGCCCTTTCTACGAGCAGTACTTC.

The V and J genes are TRBV7-6 and TRBJ2-1; possibly TRBD2 for D (6 bases). Germline CDR1 and CDR2: SGHVS and FNYEAQ. Trimming stripped 8 bases from V and 8 bases from J, with 13 bases between. This CDR3 has 12 residues. The CDR3 nucleotides are TGTGCCAGCGGCTATACGGGGGATGAGCAGTTCTTC. Amino acid sequence: CASGYTGDEQFF.

This clonotype was seen only a few times. J is TRBJ1-2 and V is TRBV7-8, with D possibly matching TRBD1 (5 bases). The CDR3 is made up of 14 amino acids. The V end was cut by 3 bases, the J end by 5 bases, with 13 bases between. The germline V gene encodes CDR1 SGHVS and CDR2 FQNEAQ. The CDR3 DNA sequence: TGTGCCAGCAGCTTTATACCGGACACTTATGGCTACACCTTC. It yields the protein CASSFIPDTYGYTF.

This clonotype has at least ten counts. The chain couples TRBV5-1 to TRBJ2-3, with D tentatively TRBD2 (6 bases). Trimming took off 2 bases at V and 3 bases at J, with 19 bases between the two ends. Germline CDR1 SGHRS, CDR2 YFSETQ. This CDR3 is built from 17 residues. The DNA for the CDR3 is TGCGCCAGCAGCTTCGATAGGAGGGTCGGTGGAACAGATACGCAGTATTTT. The encoded protein is CASSFDRRVGGTDTQYF.

V and J are TRBV14 and TRBJ1-2; D ambiguous. Trimming stripped 0 bases from V and 5 bases from J, with 16 bases between. The CDR3 is 16 residues long. Germline assignment: CDR1 SGHDN and CDR2 FVKESK. The CDR3 here is CASSQDVGEGGYGYTF. The CDR3 region has the DNA TGTGCCAGCAGCCAAGACGTCGGGGAGGGAGGGTATGGCTACACCTTC.

This clonotype was counted only a few times. The DNA for the CDR3 is TGTGCCAGCAGTTTAATTCGGGATACGCAGTATTTT. Amino acids: CASSLIRDTQYF. The chain carries TRBV12-3 or TRBV12-4 and TRBJ2-3; D uncertain. The CDR3 is 12 amino acids. V was pared by 2 bases and J by 6 bases, with 6 bases between.

The chain links TRBV15 to TRBJ2-6; 7 nucleotides agree with TRBD1. Per the germline V gene, CDR1 is LNHNV and CDR2 is YYDKDF (reference sequence). The CDR3 contains 17 residues. The V gene end was trimmed by 0 bases and the J gene end by 3 bases; junction bases not matched to a gene: 5. CDR3 region: CATSRDHTGVGANVLTF. In nucleotides, the CDR3 is TGTGCCACCAGCAGAGATCACACAGGGGTTGGGGCCAACGTCCTGACTTTC.

A note on this clonotype: A single base separates this from a much larger clone, so it may be a read error. The chain employs TRBV29-1 and TRBJ2-1; 10 bases are shared with TRBD2. The J call may be in error: the DNA end matches TRBJ2-7 better. Germline V gene sequence: CDR1 SQVTM, CDR2 ANQGSEA. The CDR3 is 14 residues long. CDR3 loop: CSVEALAGYNEQYF. In DNA, the CDR3 is TGCAGCGTTGAAGCACTAGCGGGATACAATGAGCAGTACTTC.

The gene calls are TRBV6-1 and TRBJ1-1; 8 bases fit TRBD1. Germline V gene sequence: CDR1 MNHNS, CDR2 SASEGT. Unmatched junction bases numbered 8, after V lost 0 bases and J lost 5 bases. CDR3 length equals 16 residues. Here the CDR3 DNA reads TGTGCCAGCAGTGAAGCGGTGGCAGGGGGCAAAACTGAAGCTTTCTTT. It codes for CASSEAVAGGKTEAFF.

V and J are TRBV25-1 and TRBJ2-7, with D possibly TRBD1 on 5 matching bases. Germline CDR1 MGHDK, CDR2 SYGVNS. This CDR3 has 14 residues. Trimming stripped 4 bases from V and 6 bases from J, with 16 bases between. The CDR3 nucleotides are TGTGCCAGCAGTGCGGACACTACCCAGGGCGAGCAGTACTTC. It translates to CASSADTTQGEQYF.

The chain uses TRBV24-1 and TRBJ2-7; 7 positions agree with TRBD1. TRBJ2-5 explains the end of the DNA better; the J call may be wrong. CDR1 is KGHDR, CDR2 SFDVKD, per germline. There are 16 residues in the CDR3. The CDR3 DNA reads as TGTGCCACCAGTGATTCCCAAACAGGGGAACGGGAGACCCAGTACTTC. Translating gives CATSDSQTGERETQYF.

About this clonotype: A read error may explain this, as a much larger clone is one base away. The chain is built from TRBV20-1 and TRBJ2-4; D is undetermined. The J call may be incorrect, as the DNA end agrees better with TRBJ2-7. The CDR3 is 16 amino acids. Germline assignment: CDR1 DFQATT and CDR2 SNEGSKA (reference sequence). For the CDR3, the DNA is TGCAGTGCTAGAGATCCTCAGGCTAGTGGCCGCGGCGAGCAGTACTTC. Protein sequence: CSARDPQASGRGEQYF.

The genes are TRBV20-1 and TRBJ1-6; maybe TRBD1 (5 bases). V lost 2 bases and J 1 base, leaving 12 bases between the germline ends. Germline V gene data show CDR1 as DFQATT and CDR2 as SNEGSKA (reference sequence). This CDR3 spans 16 amino acids. CDR3 nucleotides: TGCAGTGCTAGATCCGGGGGAGAGTCCTATAATTCACCCCTCCACTTT. Residues: CSARSGGESYNSPLHF.

V and J are TRBV9 and TRBJ2-4, with 7 bases matching TRBD1. Germline CDR1 is SGDLS and CDR2 is YYNGEE. J was trimmed by 5 bases and V by 4 bases; bases with no gene match: 24. This CDR3 is built from 20 residues. The CDR3, as DNA: TGTGCCAGCAGCCCGATGTCCCCTTCTACAGGGGCCCCTTCCGAAAACATTCAGTACTTC. It specifies CASSPMSPSTGAPSENIQYF.

The rearrangement uses TRBV16 and TRBJ1-5; 7 bases align to TRBD1. From germline, CDR1 is KGHSY and CDR2 FQNENV. The CDR3 totals 18 residues. With V trimmed by 0 bases and J by 8 bases, 16 bases remained unmatched. The CDR3 is CASSQSRTEGARREPQHF. CDR3 nucleotides: TGTGCCAGCAGCCAATCGAGGACTGAGGGGGCGCGAAGAGAGCCCCAGCATTTT.